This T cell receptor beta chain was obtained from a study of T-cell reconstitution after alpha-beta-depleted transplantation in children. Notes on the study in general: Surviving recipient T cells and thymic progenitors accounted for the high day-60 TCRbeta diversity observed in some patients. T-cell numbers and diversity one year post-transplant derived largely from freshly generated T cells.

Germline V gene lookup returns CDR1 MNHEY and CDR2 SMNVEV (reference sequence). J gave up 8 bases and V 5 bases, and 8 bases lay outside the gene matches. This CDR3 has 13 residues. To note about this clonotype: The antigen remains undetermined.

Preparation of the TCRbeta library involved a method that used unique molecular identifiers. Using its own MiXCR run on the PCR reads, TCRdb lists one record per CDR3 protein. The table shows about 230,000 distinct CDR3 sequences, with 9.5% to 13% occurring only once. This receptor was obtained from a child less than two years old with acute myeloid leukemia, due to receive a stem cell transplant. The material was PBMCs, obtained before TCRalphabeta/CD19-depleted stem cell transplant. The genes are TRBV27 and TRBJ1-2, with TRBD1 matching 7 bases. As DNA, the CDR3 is TGTGCCAGCAGTAGACAGGGAAGCGACGGCTACACCTTC. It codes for CASSRQGSDGYTF.